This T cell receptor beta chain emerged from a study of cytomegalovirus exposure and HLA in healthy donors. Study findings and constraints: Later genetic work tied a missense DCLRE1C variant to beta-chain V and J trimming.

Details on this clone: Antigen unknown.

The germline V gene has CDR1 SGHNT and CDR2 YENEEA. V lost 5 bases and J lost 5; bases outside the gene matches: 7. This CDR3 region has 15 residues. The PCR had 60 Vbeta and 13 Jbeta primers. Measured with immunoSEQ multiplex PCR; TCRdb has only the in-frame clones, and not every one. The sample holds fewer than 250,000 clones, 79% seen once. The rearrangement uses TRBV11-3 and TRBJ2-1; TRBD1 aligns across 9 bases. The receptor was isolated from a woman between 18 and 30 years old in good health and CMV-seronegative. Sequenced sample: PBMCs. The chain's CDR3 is CASSRAGQGHNEQFF. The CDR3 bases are TGTGCCAGCAGCAGGGCGGGACAGGGACACAATGAGCAGTTCTTC.